These 21 T cell receptor beta chains were sequenced from one sample in a study of blood T cell repertoires in COVID-19 (dated by TCRdb to the early 2020s). Library preparation used the immunoSEQ multiplex PCR assay. Drawn from immuneACCESS, this table holds only the in-frame rearrangements with V and J called that TCRdb kept. Clones are partly lost; checked studies trace under half to an unresolved V gene and leave the rest unexplained. The sample includes about 220,000 clones, with approximately 86% observed a single time. The ten largest account for 3% to 4% of the sample. Sequenced: peripheral blood. The receptors here all came from a woman aged 80 or over with acute or convalescent COVID-19.

This clone came up a few times. Sequence at one end of the junction differs from germline and may be a read error. The rearrangement links TRBV13 to TRBJ2-7; 8 bases are shared with TRBD2. The CDR3 is 17 amino acids. Germline loops: CDR1 PRHDT, CDR2 FYEKMQ (reference sequence). The CDR3 DNA follows: TGTGCCAGCAGTACAAATGCGGGACTAGATGGCTCCTTCGAGCAGTACTTC. The encoded protein is CASSTNAGLDGSFEQYF. Combining the CDR3 with reference TRBV13 and TRBJ2-7 gives the whole variable domain AAGVIQSPRHLIKEKRETATLKCYPIPRHDTVYWYQQGPGQDPQFLISFYEKMQSDKGSIPDRFSAQQFSDYHSELNMSSLELGDSALYFCASSTNAGLDGSFEQYFGPGTRLTVT.

The chain couples TRBV2 to TRBJ2-3; 7 bases agree with TRBD2. V was pared by 6 bases and J by 2 bases, with 11 bases of the junction left unmatched. The germline gives CDR1 SNHLY, CDR2 FYNNEI. This CDR3 comprises 16 residues. The CDR3 sequence is CASSPPGTTYTDTQYF. The CDR3 DNA reads TGTGCCAGCAGCCCCCCCGGGACTACCTACACAGATACGCAGTATTTT.

The chain is built from TRBV4-1 and TRBJ1-1; possible D gene TRBD1, 5 bases. The V gene lost 1 base and the J gene lost 1 base, with 10 bases spanning the gap. The CDR3 extends over 15 amino acids. Germline CDR1 and CDR2: MGHRA and YSYEKL. The CDR3 region is CASSQADTTNTEAFF. The CDR3 DNA reads as TGCGCCAGCAGCCAAGCGGACACTACGAACACTGAAGCTTTCTTT.

This chain connects TRBV7-9 to TRBJ1-3; TRBD1 agrees at 8 bases. V shed 5 bases and J 2 bases; nucleotides not matched to a gene: 8. This CDR3 is 16 amino acids long. CDR1 is SEHNR, CDR2 FQNEAQ, per germline (reference sequence). CDR3 region: CASSTGQGSPGNTIYF. CDR3 in DNA: TGTGCCAGCAGCACAGGACAGGGATCCCCTGGAAACACCATATATTTT.

The rearrangement uses TRBV5-4 and TRBJ2-7; 11 bases agree with TRBD2. The CDR3 is 16 residues long. CDR1 and CDR2 (germline): SGHNT, YYREEE (reference sequence). V shed 4 bases and J 5 bases; nucleotides not matched to a gene: 11. CDR3 coding DNA: TGTGCCAGCAGCCTACCTTTAGCGGGGGGGCGGGACGAGCAGTACTTC. Amino acids: CASSLPLAGGRDEQYF.

The chain recombines TRBV5-1 with TRBJ1-2, with D tentatively TRBD1 (5 bases). CDR1 is SGHRS and CDR2 is YFSETQ in the germline V gene. V lost 4 bases to trimming and J lost 2 bases, with 12 bases between them. The CDR3 length is 14 residues. CDR3 protein: CASSQQEANYGYTF. In DNA form, the CDR3 reads TGCGCCAGCAGCCAACAGGAAGCGAACTATGGCTACACCTTC.

This chain connects TRBV11-2 to TRBJ1-2; D is uncertain. The CDR3 has 13 residues. Deletions cut 0 bases from V and 7 bases from J, with 9 bases between. From germline, CDR1 is SGHAT and CDR2 FQNNGV. Written as DNA, the CDR3 is TGTGCCAGCAGCTTAGATCTTACTCGTGGCTACACCTTC. The encoded protein is CASSLDLTRGYTF.

The CDR3, as DNA: TGTGCCACCAGCAGGACAGGGCCTTTTCAGCCCCAGCATTTT. It specifies CATSRTGPFQPQHF. This rearrangement joins TRBV15 to TRBJ1-5; 7 bases fit TRBD1. V gave up 3 bases and J gave up 6 bases; unmatched junction bases: 5. Germline assignment: CDR1 LNHNV and CDR2 YYDKDF (reference sequence). The CDR3 contains 14 residues.

The V gene is TRBV5-1, the J gene TRBJ2-6, with TRBD1 matching 7 bases. With V trimmed by 4 bases and J by 3 bases, 16 bases remained unmatched. CDR1 is SGHRS and CDR2 is YFSETQ in the germline V gene. The CDR3 has 19 residues. CDR3 DNA sequence: TGCGCCAGCAGCATGACTGGCTACAGGGGAACGGGTGGGGCCAACGTCCTGACTTTC. Protein product: CASSMTGYRGTGGANVLTF. The entire variable domain, with the rest obtained from reference TRBV5-1 and TRBJ2-6, is as follows: KAGVTQTPRYLIKTRGQQVTLSCSPISGHRSVSWYQQTPGQGLQFLFEYFSETQRNKGNFPGRFSGRQFSNSRSEMNVSTLELGDSALYLCASSMTGYRGTGGANVLTFGAGSRLTVL.

This clone was found once. V and J are TRBV30 and TRBJ1-1; D may be TRBD1 (5 bases). This CDR3 spans 14 amino acids. V lost 0 bases and J 5 bases, leaving 13 bases between the germline ends. The germline V gene has CDR1 GTSNPN and CDR2 SVGIG (reference sequence). CDR3 in DNA: TGTGCCTGGAGTGTACTAGGGAGGGGAACTGAAGCTTTCTTT. Translating gives CAWSVLGRGTEAFF.

This clone showed up just a few times. The V gene is TRBV10-1, the J gene TRBJ1-3, with a tentative D call TRBD1 (5 bases). This CDR3 contains 17 residues. Germline CDR1 reads WNHNN; CDR2 reads SYGVQD (reference sequence). Trimming pared 4 bases from V and 0 bases from J, leaving 16 bases between. The CDR3 region is CASSAPRGTLSGNTIYF. The CDR3 region has the DNA TGCGCCAGCAGTGCCCCCCGGGGGACCCTCTCTGGAAACACCATATATTTT.

The chain couples TRBV19 to TRBJ1-1, with D possibly being TRBD1 (6 bases). V was shortened by 1 base and J by 2 bases, with 11 bases between the two germline ends. CDR1 is LNHDA and CDR2 is SQIVND in the germline V gene (reference sequence). CDR3 length equals 15 residues. CDR3 residues: CASSIAGQTNTEAFF. Written as DNA, the CDR3 is TGTGCCAGTAGTATAGCAGGACAGACTAACACTGAAGCTTTCTTT.

This clone was detected once. The chain couples TRBV19 to TRBJ1-1; TRBD1 might be the D (5 bases). V lost 3 bases and J lost 5, with 16 bases in between. The CDR3 has 15 residues. Per the germline V gene, CDR1 is LNHDA and CDR2 is SQIVND (reference sequence). CDR3 in amino acids: CASSIRRQGGTEAFF. In nucleotides, the CDR3 is TGTGCCAGTAGTATCAGGCGCCAGGGAGGTACTGAAGCTTTCTTT.

The J gene is TRBJ2-5, the V gene TRBV27, with D possibly being TRBD1 (6 bases). Germline lookup yields CDR1 MNHEY and CDR2 SMNVEV (reference sequence). This CDR3 is 18 amino acids long. Trimming shortened V by 5 bases and J by 5 bases, and 27 bases separated the two germline ends. The DNA of the CDR3 is TGTGCCAGCAGTCCCTCTTTATTGGGACACAAAGATTTGGAGACCCAGTACTTC. It translates to CASSPSLLGHKDLETQYF.

J is TRBJ1-2 and V is TRBV18; D not resolved. In germline, CDR1 is KGHSH, CDR2 LQKENI. V dropped 2 bases and J dropped 3 bases, with 7 bases sitting between them. The CDR3 is made up of 13 amino acids. The CDR3 region has the DNA TGTGCCAGCTCACCAGACGACTACTATGGCTACACCTTC. It specifies CASSPDDYYGYTF.

This clone was counted once. A single base separates this from a much larger clone, so it may be a read error. Other DNA sequences in this sample translate to the same CDR3. The chain combines TRBV5-1 with TRBJ2-5; the D is unclear. Trimming took 4 bases from V and 2 from J, leaving 3 bases between them. This CDR3 comprises 11 residues. CDR1 SGHRS and CDR2 YFSETQ come from the germline V gene. The CDR3 nucleotides read TGCGCCAGCAGCCTGCAAGAGACCCAGTACTTC. It translates to CASSLQETQYF.

This clone was seen only a few times. This rearrangement joins TRBV18 to TRBJ1-1; D gene ambiguous. Trimming left V 2 bases short and J 5 bases short, with 6 bases between. Germline CDR1 is KGHSH and CDR2 is LQKENI. This CDR3 is 12 amino acids long. CDR3 sequence (DNA): TGTGCCAGCTCACCAACCGGGACTGAAGCTTTCTTT. It yields the protein CASSPTGTEAFF. Full variable domain (remainder filled in from reference TRBV18 and TRBJ1-1): NAGVMQNPRHLVRRRGQEARLRCSPMKGHSHVYWYRQLPEEGLKFMVYLQKENIIDESGMPKERFSAEFPKEGPSILRIQQVVRGDSAAYFCASSPTGTEAFFGQGTRLTVV.

The chain is built from TRBV11-3 and TRBJ2-7; TRBD1 matches 12 bases. There are 15 residues in the CDR3. The V gene end was trimmed by 4 bases and the J gene end by 6 bases; junction bases not matched to a gene: 7. The germline gives CDR1 SGHNT, CDR2 YENEEA. This CDR3 is CASSSTGTGGREQYF. The CDR3 DNA reads as TGTGCCAGCAGCTCGACCGGGACAGGGGGCCGCGAGCAGTACTTC.

The gene calls are TRBV5-1 and TRBJ2-4; perhaps TRBD1 as D (5 bases). CDR3 length: 14 residues. V lost 3 bases and J 6 bases, leaving 13 bases between the germline ends. Germline CDR1 is SGHRS and CDR2 is YFSETQ. The CDR3 nucleotides are TGCGCCAGCAGCTCGCAGGGAAACGGAAACATTCAGTACTTC. It specifies CASSSQGNGNIQYF. The full variable domain, in which reference TRBV5-1 and TRBJ2-4 provide the parts outside the CDR3, is KAGVTQTPRYLIKTRGQQVTLSCSPISGHRSVSWYQQTPGQGLQFLFEYFSETQRNKGNFPGRFSGRQFSNSRSEMNVSTLELGDSALYLCASSSQGNGNIQYFGAGTRLSVL.

This rearrangement joins TRBV6-2 or TRBV6-3 to TRBJ2-7; possible D gene TRBD2, 6 bases. V lost 5 bases to trimming and J lost 4 bases, with 18 bases between them. CDR3 size: 15 residues. CDR1 and CDR2 from the germline V gene are MNHEY and SVGEGT. The CDR3 DNA follows: TGTGCCAGCAGTCCCCTTGGGGAGGAAAATTACGAGCAGTACTTC. It specifies CASSPLGEENYEQYF.

V gene TRBV5-1 combines with J gene TRBJ2-1, with 8 nucleotides matching TRBD2. Losses at the gene ends were 0 bases for V and 6 bases for J; bases not matched to a gene: 2. The CDR3 sequence is 14 residues long. CDR1 is SGHRS, CDR2 YFSETQ, per germline. CDR3 in amino acids: CASSLAGTSNEQFF. Here the CDR3 DNA reads TGCGCCAGCAGCTTGGCCGGGACTAGCAATGAGCAGTTCTTC.